This T cell receptor beta chain was recovered during a study of cytomegalovirus exposure and HLA in healthy donors. Study outcomes and limitations: Indistinguishable V segments such as TRBV6-2 and TRBV6-3 were excluded. In a later analysis, more than 15,000 TCR beta sequences were associated with HLA alleles at 0.05 false discovery rate. Follow-up analysis seemed to connect common viral pathogens with several of the most significant clusters identified. As a later analysis revealed, most CMV-associated TCR beta chains appeared HLA-restricted.

CDR3 length: 15 amino acids. V was trimmed by 1 base and J by 2 bases, leaving 9 bases between them. Germline assignment: CDR1 SGHNT and CDR2 YYREEE (reference sequence). With regard to this clone: The antigen remains unidentified.

A multiplex PCR was run with 60 Vbeta primers and 13 Jbeta primers. Repertoires were generated with immunoSEQ multiplex PCR, while TCRdb's copy carries only in-frame clones and drops some. The sample lists some 130,000 clones, 80% occurring once. The sample taken for sequencing was PBMCs. This chain uses TRBV5-4 with TRBJ2-2; maybe TRBD2 (6 bases). The sequence came from a male donor in good health and CMV-seronegative. The CDR3 DNA is TGTGCCAGCAGCTTGATTAGCGGTAACACCGGGGAGCTGTTTTTT. This encodes CASSLISGNTGELFF. Full variable domain (missing parts from reference TRBV5-4 and TRBJ2-2): ETGVTQSPTHLIKTRGQQVTLRCSSQSGHNTVSWYQQALGQGPQFIFQYYREEENGRGNFPPRFSGLQFPNYSSELNVNALELDDSALYLCASSLISGNTGELFFGEGSRLTVL.